Below, 24 T cell receptor beta chains from the same sample are listed, as sequenced in a study of T-cell memory formation after mild COVID-19. TCRdb recomputed calls from the 5' RACE reads with MiXCR, one row per CDR3 protein. The sample has fewer than 500,000 distinct CDR3 sequences; approximately 23% are singletons. Sequences were obtained from PBMCs or a T cell subset sorted from them (not recorded which). The receptors were gathered from an adult woman who had mild COVID-19 (a few samples of this study predate the infection). Cell type and time point are not known.

The V and J genes are TRBV12-3 or TRBV12-4 and TRBJ1-5; D is perhaps TRBD1 (5 bases). The ends were cut back, 3 bases at V and 1 base at J, with 13 bases in the middle. The CDR3 totals 16 residues. In nucleotides, the CDR3 is TGTGCCAGCAGTTTCAGAGGTAGGGGCAGCAATCAGCCCCAGCATTTT. Protein product: CASSFRGRGSNQPQHF.

This clonotype has a handful of counts. The CDR3 DNA sequence: TGTGCCAGCAGTTCCACAGGGGCGACTAATGAAAAACTGTTTTTT. Residues: CASSSTGATNEKLFF. The genes are TRBV6-5 and TRBJ1-4; 7 bases match TRBD1. The V and J ends lost 4 bases and 2 bases, in that order; junction bases with no gene match: 4. Germline CDR1 reads MNHEY; CDR2 reads SVGAGI. The CDR3 runs 15 residues.

The chain joins TRBV15 to TRBJ2-1; D is uncertain. CDR3 length: 15 residues. Germline-derived CDR1 and CDR2 are LNHNV and YYDKDF (reference sequence). Trimming shortened V by 0 bases and J by 1 base, and 7 bases separated the two germline ends. The CDR3 nucleotides are TGTGCCACCAGCAGAGATCCCGGTTCCTACAATGAGCAGTTCTTC. It yields the protein CATSRDPGSYNEQFF.

CDR3 DNA: TGCACCATACGGGGACAGGTAAATCGATCCTACAATGAGCAGTTCTTC. It codes for CTIRGQVNRSYNEQFF. This chain joins TRBV29-1 and TRBJ2-1; 8 positions agree with TRBD1. The CDR3 covers 16 residues. The V gene's germline CDR1 is SQVTM and CDR2 ANQGSEA.

This chain uses TRBV12-3 or TRBV12-4 with TRBJ2-3; the match to TRBD2 covers 10 bases. Germline trimming cut 0 bases from V and 2 bases from J; bases unmatched to any gene: 5. There are 17 residues in the CDR3. CDR3 DNA: TGTGCCAGCAGTTTAGCGGGGACTAGCGCCTACACAGATACGCAGTATTTT. It codes for CASSLAGTSAYTDTQYF.

This clonotype appeared a few times. This chain connects TRBV7-8 to TRBJ2-2; 12 positions match TRBD2. Trimming removed 6 bases from V and 7 bases from J; junction bases left unmatched: 18. Germline values: CDR1 SGHVS, CDR2 FQNEAQ. The CDR3 runs 19 residues. The CDR3 nucleotides read TGTGCCAGCAGTCGACCGATGTCAGGACTAGCGGGACTATTCGGGGAGCTGTTTTTT. Translation gives CASSRPMSGLAGLFGELFF.

The J gene is TRBJ2-5, the V gene TRBV9; the D call may be TRBD1 or TRBD2 (5 bases each). Per the germline V gene, CDR1 is SGDLS and CDR2 is YYNGEE. CDR3 length: 14 amino acids. Trimming removed 1 base at V and 5 bases at J, with 12 bases between. CDR3 coding DNA: TGTGCCAGCAGCGTAAGTGGGACGCGGGAGACCCAGTACTTC. It encodes CASSVSGTRETQYF.

This clonotype was picked up a small number of times. V gene TRBV12-3 or TRBV12-4 combines with J gene TRBJ1-1; D gene unclear. V was clipped by 3 bases and J by 6 bases, with 20 bases between them. The CDR3 sequence is 16 residues long. The CDR3 here is CASSFRTSGPLSEAFF. CDR3 nucleotide sequence: TGTGCCAGCAGTTTCCGGACGAGCGGACCACTATCTGAAGCTTTCTTT.

The J gene is TRBJ2-2, the V gene TRBV27; 10 nucleotides align to TRBD1. The CDR3 totals 14 residues. Germline V gene data show CDR1 as MNHEY and CDR2 as SMNVEV (reference sequence). Trimming cost V 6 bases and J 5 bases; bases outside gene matches: 3. The CDR3 reads CASRGQGWTGELFF. The CDR3 bases are TGTGCCAGCAGGGGACAGGGGTGGACCGGGGAGCTGTTTTTT.

This clonotype has a handful of counts. An end of the junction does not agree with germline; a read error may underlie this. The CDR3 region has the DNA TGTGCCAGCAGCTTAGGCCACGGGGCGGTAAGCAATCAGCCCCAGCATTTT. This gives the protein CASSLGHGAVSNQPQHF. V is TRBV12-3 or TRBV12-4 and J is TRBJ1-5; D may be TRBD1 (5 bases). This CDR3 comprises 17 residues.

Remarks on this clonotype: Mismatch with germline at one junction end may stem from a read error. The rearrangement links TRBV30 to TRBJ2-7; 10 bases align to TRBD1. The CDR3 runs to 11 residues. CDR1 is GTSNPN, CDR2 SVGIG, per germline (reference sequence). Here the CDR3 DNA reads TGTGCCTGGAATCCGGGACAGGGGATTAACTTC. Translated: CAWNPGQGINF.

In this sample, this clonotype turned up once. The chain combines TRBV6-5 with TRBJ2-7; 10 nucleotides align to TRBD2. This CDR3 comprises 14 residues. CDR1 is MNHEY and CDR2 is SVGAGI in the germline V gene. V trimming: 5 bases; J trimming: 4 bases; junction bases outside the gene matches: 5. The CDR3 nucleotides are TGTGCCAGCAGTCCACTAGCGGGACTATACGAGCAGTACTTC. It is translated as CASSPLAGLYEQYF.

This clonotype was counted ten times or more. The V gene is TRBV7-9, the J gene TRBJ2-7; 8 bases fit TRBD2. V was pared by 2 bases and J by 2 bases, with 14 bases of the junction left unmatched. There are 18 residues in the CDR3. Per the germline V gene, CDR1 is SEHNR and CDR2 is FQNEAQ (reference sequence). The CDR3 here is CASSLFLAGKKAAYEQYF. In nucleotides, the CDR3 is TGTGCCAGCAGCTTATTCCTAGCGGGTAAAAAAGCCGCCTACGAGCAGTACTTC.

As regards this clonotype: A much larger clonotype is one base distant, so this may be a read error. The J gene is TRBJ1-1, the V gene TRBV12-3 or TRBV12-4, with D hard to call. V lost 0 bases, J lost 1 base, and 6 bases lay in between. The CDR3 is 14 amino acids. The CDR3 bases are TGTGCCAGCAGTTTAGCGGTGGCGAACACTGAAGCTTTCTTT. It yields the protein CASSLAVANTEAFF.

This clonotype turned up a few times. This rearrangement joins TRBV4-2 to TRBJ2-5, with D possibly matching TRBD1 (5 bases). This CDR3 has 15 residues. V was pared by 0 bases and J by 2 bases, with 10 bases between. Germline loops: CDR1 LGHNA, CDR2 YNFKEQ. CDR3 amino acids: CASSQDREKQETQYF. The DNA of the CDR3 is TGTGCCAGCAGCCAAGACAGGGAAAAACAAGAGACCCAGTACTTC.

This clonotype has a handful of counts. The genes are TRBV20-1 and TRBJ2-5; D gene unclear. In germline, CDR1 is DFQATT, CDR2 SNEGSKA (reference sequence). The CDR3 contains 13 residues. The CDR3 reads CSQRTSSGETQYF. CDR3 nucleotides: TGCAGCCAACGAACGTCCAGTGGGGAGACCCAGTACTTC.

This clonotype was recorded a few times. The chain links TRBV7-2 to TRBJ2-3; D unclear. This CDR3 contains 12 residues. V lost 7 bases and J 4 bases, leaving 9 bases between the germline ends. CDR1 and CDR2 from the germline V gene are SGHTA and FQGNSA. Here the CDR3 DNA reads TGTGCCAGCAAGGGCTCCGCAGATACGCAGTATTTT. Translation: CASKGSADTQYF.

The rearrangement joins TRBV7-2 to TRBJ1-2; no clear D gene. This CDR3 has 12 residues. The V end was cut by 5 bases, the J end by 5 bases, with 9 bases between. The germline gives CDR1 SGHTA, CDR2 FQGNSA. This CDR3 is CASSPQLYGYTF. The CDR3 nucleotides are TGTGCCAGCAGCCCTCAGTTATATGGCTACACCTTC. Filled out from reference TRBV7-2 and TRBJ1-2, the complete variable domain reads GAGVSQSPSNKVTEKGKDVELRCDPISGHTALYWYRQSLGQGLEFLIYFQGNSAPDKSGLPSDRFSAERTGGSVSTLTIQRTQQEDSAVYLCASSPQLYGYTFGSGTRLTVV.

This sequence joins TRBV9 and TRBJ2-5; 11 bases align to TRBD2. The germline CDR1 and CDR2 sequences are SGDLS and YYNGEE. The ends lost 3 bases at V and 4 bases at J; junction bases unmatched: 2. The CDR3 runs to 14 residues. The chain's CDR3 is CASSAGTSGETQYF. CDR3 coding DNA: TGTGCCAGCAGCGCAGGGACTAGCGGAGAGACCCAGTACTTC.

This clonotype appeared a few times. The genes are TRBV7-2 and TRBJ2-3, with 9 bases that match TRBD2. The length of the CDR3 is 15 residues. Looked up from germline, CDR1 is SGHTA and CDR2 is FQGNSA. The junction had 5 bases not matched to a gene; V was cut back by 7 bases and J by 0 bases. The chain's CDR3 is CASNGGRASTDTQYF. The CDR3 nucleotides read TGTGCCAGCAACGGCGGGAGGGCTAGCACAGATACGCAGTATTTT.

This chain uses TRBV12-3 or TRBV12-4 with TRBJ2-3, with D possibly TRBD1 on 6 matching bases. The V end lost 5 bases, the J end lost 0 bases, and 18 bases lay between the germline ends. This CDR3 region has 17 residues. Here the CDR3 DNA reads TGTGCCAGCAGTGGGGGCTCCCCCTTCTATAGCACAGATACGCAGTATTTT. Its translation is CASSGGSPFYSTDTQYF.

This chain connects TRBV3-1 to TRBJ1-1; the D is unclear. In germline, CDR1 is LGHDT, CDR2 YNNKEL (reference sequence). V gave up 5 bases and J gave up 11 bases, with 21 bases separating them. The CDR3 runs to 14 residues. CDR3 loop: CASSDRVSARGAFF. In nucleotides, the CDR3 is TGTGCCAGCAGCGATCGGGTGTCGGCTCGGGGTGCTTTCTTT.

DNA for the CDR3: TGTGCCAGCAGTTGGGGACAGGGGGCGATTGGCTACACCTTC. Translation gives CASSWGQGAIGYTF. The chain recombines TRBV6-5 with TRBJ1-2; 12 nucleotides align to TRBD1. CDR1 is MNHEY, CDR2 SVGAGI, per germline. V dropped 4 bases and J dropped 7; count of bases not matched to a gene: 4. There are 14 residues in the CDR3.

This clonotype was seen at least ten times. The J gene is TRBJ2-7, the V gene TRBV12-3 or TRBV12-4; unclear D gene. Trimming left V 4 bases short and J 7 bases short, with 14 bases between. This CDR3 has 13 residues. CDR3 region: CASSSSGGREQYF. DNA for the CDR3: TGTGCCAGCAGTTCGTCCGGCGGCCGGGAGCAGTACTTC.